The 28 T cell receptor beta chains below come from one sample, sequenced in a study of blood T cell repertoires in COVID-19. Sequenced by immunoSEQ multiplex PCR; TCRdb stores in-frame clones only, minus some. The repertoire holds about 240,000 clones, with approximately 85% as singletons. Sequencing was carried out using peripheral blood. These receptor sequences come from a woman aged 55 to 70 with active or convalescent COVID-19.

CDR3 sequence: CASSLFSSYNSPLHF. The CDR3 DNA reads as TGTGCCAGCAGTTTATTTAGCTCCTATAATTCACCCCTCCACTTT. The rearrangement uses TRBV27 and TRBJ1-6; D not resolved. Germline V lookup: CDR1 MNHEY, CDR2 SMNVEV (reference sequence). The germline V and J ends were trimmed by 1 base and 0 bases, with 4 bases remaining between them. The CDR3 loop spans 15 amino acids.

Note on this clone: The sample contains more than one DNA sequence encoding this CDR3. This sequence joins TRBV18 and TRBJ1-2, with 7 bases lining up with TRBD1. Germline V gives CDR1 KGHSH, CDR2 LQKENI. This CDR3 contains 14 residues. With V trimmed by 3 bases and J by 2 bases, 3 bases remained unmatched. The CDR3 sequence: CASSPRDSNYGYTF. As DNA, the CDR3 is TGTGCCAGCTCACCCAGGGACAGCAACTATGGCTACACCTTC.

This clone was counted many times. V gene TRBV6-5 combines with J gene TRBJ2-2; 7 bases fit TRBD1. This CDR3 has 15 amino acids. Germline assignment: CDR1 MNHEY and CDR2 SVGAGI. Trimming at V came to 7 bases and at J to 2 bases, leaving 7 bases not matched to a gene. The CDR3 here is CASNPGQANTGELFF. CDR3 coding DNA: TGTGCCAGCAATCCCGGACAGGCAAACACCGGGGAGCTGTTTTTT.

This rearrangement joins TRBV11-1 to TRBJ1-2; 9 bases map to TRBD1. The V segment lost 5 bases and the J segment 2 bases; nucleotides outside the gene matches: 6. This CDR3 contains 15 residues. Germline lookup yields CDR1 SGHAT and CDR2 FQDESV (reference sequence). The CDR3 DNA follows: TGTGCCAGCAGCCCCCGACAGGGGGGGAACTATGGCTACACCTTC. Translation: CASSPRQGGNYGYTF.

The chain combines TRBV19 with TRBJ1-5, with TRBD1 identical over 10 bases. V gave up 3 bases and J gave up 6 bases; unmatched junction bases: 5. Germline CDR1 and CDR2: LNHDA and SQIVND (reference sequence). The CDR3 extends over 15 amino acids. DNA for the CDR3: TGTGCCAGTAGTATGGGGGGACAGGGGTTTCAGCCCCAGCATTTT. As protein: CASSMGGQGFQPQHF.

The chain has TRBV9 and TRBJ2-5; 13 bases line up with TRBD2. Per germline, CDR1 SGDLS and CDR2 YYNGEE. The CDR3 is 16 amino acids. J was trimmed by 4 bases and V by 3 bases; bases with no gene match: 6. The CDR3: CASSATSGGDGETQYF. As DNA, the CDR3 is TGTGCCAGCAGCGCCACTAGCGGGGGGGACGGAGAGACCCAGTACTTC.

The CDR3 is CASSPRGLGLNEKLFF. The DNA for the CDR3 is TGTGCCAGCTCACCACGGGGTCTTGGACTTAATGAAAAACTGTTTTTT. The V gene is TRBV18, the J gene TRBJ1-4; D gene unclear. The CDR3 covers 16 residues. Germline lookup yields CDR1 KGHSH and CDR2 LQKENI. Trimming left V 1 base short and J 4 bases short, with 13 bases between.

This rearrangement joins TRBV5-8 to TRBJ2-7; D is possibly TRBD2 (5 bases). V was trimmed by 4 bases and J by 7 bases, leaving 12 bases between them. The CDR3 contains 12 residues. CDR1 is SGHTS, CDR2 YDEGEE, per germline. CDR3 sequence: CASSDYPREQYF. The DNA for the CDR3 is TGTGCCAGCAGCGACTACCCCCGGGAGCAGTACTTC. Filled out from reference TRBV5-8 and TRBJ2-7, the complete variable domain reads EAGVTQSPTHLIKTRGQQATLRCSPISGHTSVYWYQQALGLGLQFLLWYDEGEERNRGNFPPRFSGRQFPNYSSELNVNALELEDSALYLCASSDYPREQYFGPGTRLTVT.

In this sample, this clone turned up once. This rearrangement joins TRBV7-8 to TRBJ1-2; 7 nucleotides match TRBD1. CDR1 is SGHVS and CDR2 is FQNEAQ in the germline V gene. CDR3 size: 14 residues. The V and J ends lost 3 bases and 7 bases, in that order; junction bases with no gene match: 8. CDR3 sequence reads: CASSFSDRDFGYTF. The CDR3 nucleotides read TGTGCCAGCAGCTTCTCTGACAGGGATTTTGGCTACACCTTC.

The CDR3 DNA reads TGTGCCACCAGCAGCCCTTCTGACCGGGGGAGCTCCTACAATGAGCAGTTCTTC. Amino acids: CATSSPSDRGSSYNEQFF. V usage is TRBV15 and J usage is TRBJ2-1, with D possibly TRBD2 on 6 matching bases. Germline V gene lookup returns CDR1 LNHNV and CDR2 YYDKDF (reference sequence). The CDR3 loop spans 18 amino acids. V lost 3 bases and J lost 0, with 18 bases in between. Based on the CDR3 plus reference TRBV15 and TRBJ2-1, the full variable domain is DAMVIQNPRYQVTQFGKPVTLSCSQTLNHNVMYWYQQKSSQAPKLLFHYYDKDFNNEADTPDNFQSRRPNTSFCFLDIRSPGLGDTAMYLCATSSPSDRGSSYNEQFFGPGTRLTVL.

This chain links TRBV5-1 with TRBJ1-2; D perhaps matches TRBD1 (6 bases). This CDR3 has 14 residues. Germline CDR1 SGHRS, CDR2 YFSETQ. V was cut by 0 bases and J by 11 bases, with 17 bases left in between. The CDR3 nucleotides read TGCGCCAGCAGCTTGGATGGACAGCGACAAAGGTACACCTTC. Translating gives CASSLDGQRQRYTF.

V usage is TRBV5-5 and J usage is TRBJ2-1; 7 nucleotides agree with TRBD2. Germline-derived CDR1 and CDR2 are SGHKS and YYEKEE (reference sequence). Trimming removed 0 bases from V and 2 bases from J; junction bases left unmatched: 5. The length of the CDR3 is 16 residues. DNA of the CDR3: TGTGCCAGCAGCTTGGGAGCGGGGAACGCCTACAATGAGCAGTTCTTC. It is translated as CASSLGAGNAYNEQFF.

The chain combines TRBV3-1 (or the pseudogene TRBV3-2) with TRBJ1-5; no definite D call. The germline gives CDR1 LGHDT, CDR2 YNNKEL (reference sequence). V lost 5 bases to trimming and J lost 1 base, with 12 bases between them. CDR3 length equals 15 residues. The CDR3 loop reads CASSFGLRSNQPQHF. The DNA of the CDR3 is TGTGCCAGCAGCTTCGGACTGAGGAGCAATCAGCCCCAGCATTTT.

The chain employs TRBV7-9 and TRBJ1-5, with D possibly matching TRBD1 (6 bases). CDR3 length: 17 amino acids. The germline gives CDR1 SEHNR, CDR2 FQNEAQ (reference sequence). V lost 1 base and J lost 2, with 15 bases in between. CDR3 in DNA: TGTGCCAGCAGCTTAGGTGGGGGCAGGGTCGGCAATCAGCCCCAGCATTTT. This sequence encodes CASSLGGGRVGNQPQHF.

The rearrangement uses TRBV19 and TRBJ1-5; 12 nucleotides line up with TRBD1. Germline CDR1 LNHDA, CDR2 SQIVND (reference sequence). V lost 7 bases, J lost 5 bases, and 9 bases stayed unmatched. The CDR3 loop spans 16 amino acids. Here the CDR3 DNA reads TGTGCCAGTACCCCCGGGGACAGGGGGCTCCATCAGCCCCAGCATTTT. It specifies CASTPGDRGLHQPQHF.

The chain joins TRBV6-1 to TRBJ2-1; D may be TRBD2 (7 bases). The V gene's germline CDR1 is MNHNS and CDR2 SASEGT. Between the trimmed V and J ends, which lost 2 bases and 2 bases, there was a span of 13 bases. The CDR3 totals 16 residues. Here the CDR3 DNA reads TGTGCCAGCAGTGAATCGGGCGGGGGCCCCTACAATGAGCAGTTCTTC. It codes for CASSESGGGPYNEQFF.

The CDR3 region is CASSQDSRYEQYF. Written as DNA, the CDR3 is TGCGCCAGCAGCCAAGATAGCCGCTACGAGCAGTACTTC. This chain uses TRBV4-3 with TRBJ2-7, with D unresolved. Trimming pared 0 bases from V and 3 bases from J, leaving 6 bases between. Germline loops: CDR1 LGHNA, CDR2 YSLEER. The CDR3 runs to 13 residues.

The J gene is TRBJ2-1, the V gene TRBV3-1 (or the pseudogene TRBV3-2), with TRBD2 identical over 9 bases. V dropped 4 bases and J dropped 11; count of bases not matched to a gene: 3. CDR1 and CDR2 from the germline V gene are LGHDT and YNNKEL (reference sequence). This CDR3 region has 12 residues. CDR3 amino acids: CASSPSGAKQFF. Here the CDR3 DNA reads TGTGCCAGCAGCCCTAGCGGGGCGAAGCAGTTCTTC.

The genes are TRBV10-3 and TRBJ2-3; no firm D call. The CDR3 contains 14 residues. Germline values: CDR1 ENHRY, CDR2 SYGVKD. The germline V and J ends were trimmed by 2 bases and 1 base, with 7 bases remaining between them. In DNA form, the CDR3 reads TGTGCCATCAGTGAGCCGCCGGGCACAGATACGCAGTATTTT. Translating gives CAISEPPGTDTQYF.

This chain uses TRBV27 with TRBJ1-1; TRBD1 is a possible D gene (6 bases). The length of the CDR3 is 16 residues. Germline CDR1 reads MNHEY; CDR2 reads SMNVEV (reference sequence). The V end lost 3 bases, the J end lost 2 bases, and 16 bases lay between the germline ends. The CDR3 DNA reads as TGTGCCAGCAGTTTCACAACCGAACAGGGAAACACTGAAGCTTTCTTT. Translation: CASSFTTEQGNTEAFF.

V is TRBV19 and J is TRBJ2-7, with 7 bases aligning to TRBD2. After removal of 6 bases from V and 2 bases from J, the junction contained 13 bases not matched to a gene. This CDR3 has 16 amino acids. The V gene's germline CDR1 is LNHDA and CDR2 SQIVND (reference sequence). CDR3 sequence (DNA): TGTGCCAGTAGCGGCCGGGGAGGGGAGATTACCTACGAGCAGTACTTC. Residues: CASSGRGGEITYEQYF.

V and J are TRBV5-8 and TRBJ2-4, with 8 nucleotides matching TRBD1. J was trimmed by 6 bases and V by 4 bases; bases with no gene match: 6. In germline, CDR1 is SGHTS, CDR2 YDEGEE. The CDR3 spans 14 residues. CDR3 sequence reads: CASSRAGTGNIQYF. The CDR3 DNA sequence: TGTGCCAGCAGCAGGGCCGGGACAGGAAACATTCAGTACTTC.

The rearrangement uses TRBV9 and TRBJ2-7; D perhaps matches TRBD1 (6 bases). CDR3 size: 14 residues. Germline V gene lookup returns CDR1 SGDLS and CDR2 YYNGEE. V lost 0 bases, J lost 5 bases, and 12 bases lay in between. The CDR3 sequence: CASSVETGGNEQYF. For the CDR3, the DNA is TGTGCCAGCAGCGTAGAAACTGGGGGCAACGAGCAGTACTTC.

This sequence joins TRBV5-4 and TRBJ2-7; D not resolved. Deletions cut 0 bases from V and 1 base from J, with 8 bases between. The germline V gene encodes CDR1 SGHNT and CDR2 YYREEE (reference sequence). The CDR3 loop spans 14 amino acids. CDR3 in amino acids: CASSLALDSYEQYF. In nucleotides, the CDR3 is TGTGCCAGCAGCTTGGCCTTAGATTCCTACGAGCAGTACTTC.

This chain uses TRBV6-5 with TRBJ2-3; D not resolved. The length of the CDR3 is 13 residues. Germline lookup yields CDR1 MNHEY and CDR2 SVGAGI. V lost 2 bases to trimming and J lost 4 bases, with 7 bases between them. The CDR3 reads CASSYEAADTQYF. The CDR3 DNA is TGTGCCAGCAGTTACGAGGCTGCAGATACGCAGTATTTT.

This sequence joins TRBV3-1 (or the pseudogene TRBV3-2) and TRBJ1-5; D unresolved. Per the germline V gene, CDR1 is LGHDT and CDR2 is YNNKEL (reference sequence). The ends were cut back, 4 bases at V and 3 bases at J, with 10 bases in the middle. This CDR3 is 14 amino acids long. The chain's CDR3 is CASSRPGINQPQHF. DNA of the CDR3: TGTGCCAGCAGCCGGCCGGGGATCAATCAGCCCCAGCATTTT.

The chain couples TRBV29-1 to TRBJ1-3; 7 bases match TRBD1. CDR1 is SQVTM, CDR2 ANQGSEA, per germline. The CDR3 spans 17 residues. V shed 6 bases and J 2 bases; nucleotides not matched to a gene: 16. The CDR3: CSVAGQKLAGAGNTIYF. The DNA of the CDR3 is TGCAGCGTCGCGGGACAGAAATTAGCCGGAGCTGGAAACACCATATATTTT.

The CDR3 nucleotides are TGTGCTAGTGCCGTAGGAGGGGGCAGCGATGAAAAACTGTTTTTT. Translated, it gives CASAVGGGSDEKLFF. The genes are TRBV12-5 and TRBJ1-4; TRBD1 aligns across 7 bases. Germline CDR1 is LGHNT and CDR2 is FRNRAP. J lost 6 bases, V lost 7 bases, and 11 bases had no gene match. The CDR3 runs to 15 residues.